Detailed here is one TCR beta chain. This record comes from a study of blood T cell repertoires in COVID-19. Background on the study: There were acute and convalescent COVID-19 samples, and they came from the United States, Italy and Spain.

The germline V and J ends were trimmed by 7 bases and 2 bases, with 21 bases remaining between them. Germline V gives CDR1 SGHTA, CDR2 FQGNSA. The CDR3 spans 16 residues. Per the study methods: Amplified reference gene primers provided the basis for estimating nucleated cell counts. Using immunoSEQ multiplex PCR, the repertoire was profiled, and TCRdb retains in-frame clones only, with some absent. The DNA was the basis for D and trimming; V, J and clone size are from that table. The sample has around 130,000 clones; roughly four fifths are singletons. The J gene is TRBJ2-7, the V gene TRBV7-2, with D tentatively TRBD1 (5 bases). This TCR came from a woman aged 60-75 years with acute or convalescent COVID-19. The sample comprised peripheral blood. The DNA for the CDR3 is TGTGCCAGCACAAAAATGTCAGGGCTTTTTCCCTACGAGCAGTACTTC. Amino acid sequence: CASTKMSGLFPYEQYF.